A single sample gave rise to the 21 T cell receptor beta chains below, sequenced in a study of CD8+ T cells in alopecia areata (dated by TCRdb to 2016 to 2018). The library was prepared using the immunoSEQ multiplex PCR assay. To provide template for TCR sequencing, every sample had RNA extracted and reverse transcribed into cDNA. TCRdb mirrors the immuneACCESS table, restricted to in-frame sequences. Some clones are absent from its copies; in checked studies, under half trace to an unresolved V gene, and the reason for the others is unknown. The sample table records about 12,000 clones; around 50% of these occur just once. The ten biggest clones cover approximately 13% of the sample. Peripheral blood and lesional scalp punch biopsies were obtained from patients with alopecia areata. The sample consisted of skin. The receptors stem from a human donor with alopecia areata.

The chain joins TRBV15 to TRBJ2-1; D is possibly TRBD1 or TRBD2 (5 bases each). The V gene lost 5 bases and the J gene lost 9 bases, with 20 bases spanning the gap. CDR3 length equals 15 residues. Germline V CDR1 and CDR2: LNHNV, YYDKDF (reference sequence). CDR3 nucleotides: TGTGCCACCAGCGGGAGAGACAGTTTTATAGGTGAGCAGTTCTTC. It yields the protein CATSGRDSFIGEQFF.

This clone appeared a few times. The V call is TRBV7-6, the J call TRBJ1-6; unclear D gene. Trimming removed 1 base at V and 8 bases at J, with 6 bases between. Germline lookup yields CDR1 SGHVS and CDR2 FNYEAQ. CDR3 length: 13 amino acids. In DNA form, the CDR3 reads TGTGCCAGCAGCTTAGGATCCTATTCACCCCTCCACTTT. Amino acids: CASSLGSYSPLHF.

This clone has more than one count but fewer than ten. The V call is TRBV6-4, the J call TRBJ2-1; TRBD2 agrees at 9 bases. Germline lookup yields CDR1 MRHNA and CDR2 SNTAGT. Trimming took 8 bases from V and 5 from J; bases not matched to a gene: 1. This CDR3 spans 12 amino acids. In DNA, the CDR3 is TGTGCCAGCCTAGCGGGAAACAATGAGCAGTTCTTC. Its translation: CASLAGNNEQFF.

The chain carries TRBV29-1 and TRBJ2-2; no definite D call. Deletions cut 5 bases from V and 2 bases from J, with 12 bases between. This CDR3 comprises 14 residues. Germline-derived CDR1 and CDR2 are SQVTM and ANQGSEA. The CDR3 nucleotides are TGCAGCGTTCGTACGGGCTACAACACCGGGGAGCTGTTTTTT. Protein product: CSVRTGYNTGELFF.

This chain connects TRBV19 to TRBJ1-2; 7 nucleotides align to TRBD1. The CDR3 consists of 15 residues. With V trimmed by 5 bases and J by 2 bases, 8 bases remained unmatched. The germline gives CDR1 LNHDA, CDR2 SQIVND (reference sequence). The CDR3: CASSALRGRNYGYTF. The CDR3 nucleotides read TGTGCCAGTAGTGCCCTTAGGGGGCGAAACTATGGCTACACCTTC.

The genes are TRBV4-3 and TRBJ2-1; 14 nucleotides match TRBD2. In germline, CDR1 is LGHNA, CDR2 YSLEER. After removal of 1 base from V and 8 bases from J, the junction contained 10 bases not matched to a gene. The CDR3 is made up of 18 amino acids. CDR3 DNA sequence: TGCGCCAGCAGCCAAGTAAGGACCGGGACTAGCGGGAGCCATGAGCAGTTCTTC. Translation gives CASSQVRTGTSGSHEQFF.

The rearrangement uses TRBV28 and TRBJ2-4; tentative D call: TRBD1 (5 bases). Germline V gene sequence: CDR1 MDHEN, CDR2 SYDVKM. V lost 1 base and J lost 9, with 13 bases in between. CDR3 length equals 14 residues. The CDR3 DNA reads TGTGCCAGCAGTTTATTAGCAGGGCAAGGCATTCAGTACTTC. Its protein is CASSLLAGQGIQYF.

CDR3 loop: CASSQEDFYNEQFF. The CDR3 DNA follows: TGCGCCAGCAGCCAAGAGGACTTTTACAATGAGCAGTTCTTC. This chain links TRBV4-1 with TRBJ2-1; the D gene is possibly TRBD2 (5 bases). V lost 0 bases, J lost 4 bases, and 7 bases lay in between. This CDR3 is 14 amino acids long. Germline assignment: CDR1 MGHRA and CDR2 YSYEKL.

A few counts support this clone. The chain uses TRBV5-1 and TRBJ1-5, with D unclear. Germline V lookup: CDR1 SGHRS, CDR2 YFSETQ. Trimming cost V 4 bases and J 6 bases, with 14 bases left between them. CDR3 size: 14 residues. The CDR3 DNA sequence: TGCGCCAGCAGCCCGGAAGGGAGAACTCAGCCCCAGCATTTT. Translation: CASSPEGRTQPQHF.

This clone was seen a few times. The rearrangement uses TRBV29-1 and TRBJ2-1, with D perhaps TRBD2 (6 bases). Per germline, CDR1 SQVTM and CDR2 ANQGSEA. This CDR3 contains 16 residues. Deletions cut 0 bases from V and 6 bases from J, with 18 bases between. CDR3: CSVEEAVREIGNEQFF. The CDR3 DNA reads as TGCAGCGTTGAAGAGGCGGTTCGGGAGATCGGCAATGAGCAGTTCTTC.

The chain carries TRBV4-3 and TRBJ2-2; D not resolved. Germline lookup yields CDR1 LGHNA and CDR2 YSLEER. Trimming removed 5 bases at V and 3 bases at J, with 10 bases between. The CDR3 has 14 amino acids. CDR3 DNA: TGCGCCAGCAGCGGGCAGCCTTACACCGGGGAGCTGTTTTTT. The encoded protein is CASSGQPYTGELFF.

J is TRBJ2-5 and V is TRBV5-4; D ambiguous. The CDR3 has 14 amino acids. V was trimmed by 4 bases and J by 1 base, leaving 11 bases between them. The germline V gene has CDR1 SGHNT and CDR2 YYREEE (reference sequence). The CDR3 region is CASSRRDFQETQYF. The CDR3 coding sequence is TGTGCCAGCAGCAGAAGGGATTTCCAAGAGACCCAGTACTTC.

There are a few counts of this clone. The chain uses TRBV6-6 and TRBJ2-7; perhaps TRBD2 as D (5 bases). This CDR3 region has 12 residues. The V end lost 10 bases, the J end lost 2 bases, and 12 bases lay between the germline ends. Germline assignment: CDR1 MNHNY and CDR2 SVGAGI (reference sequence). The CDR3 region is CAISPGTYEQYF. CDR3 bases: TGTGCCATCAGCCCGGGGACCTACGAGCAGTACTTC.

The gene calls are TRBV7-2 and TRBJ2-3; 7 nucleotides line up with TRBD2. CDR1 and CDR2 (germline): SGHTA, FQGNSA. Trimming at V came to 4 bases and at J to 4 bases, leaving 8 bases not matched to a gene. This CDR3 spans 15 amino acids. The CDR3 region is CASSSWTSNPDTQYF. CDR3 DNA sequence: TGTGCCAGCAGCTCGTGGACTAGTAATCCAGATACGCAGTATTTT.

In DNA form, the CDR3 reads TGTGCCAGCAGCTTCGGGGGACAGGGGCAAGATACGCAGTATTTT. This codes for CASSFGGQGQDTQYF. V and J are TRBV11-2 and TRBJ2-3, with 10 bases that match TRBD1. The trim removed 3 bases at V and 5 bases at J, leaving 5 bases unmatched. The length of the CDR3 is 15 residues. In germline, CDR1 is SGHAT, CDR2 FQNNGV.

The chain combines TRBV2 with TRBJ2-5, with D perhaps matching TRBD2 (5 bases). CDR3 length equals 17 residues. V was trimmed by 4 bases and J by 1 base, leaving 19 bases between them. The V gene's germline CDR1 is SNHLY and CDR2 FYNNEI. The CDR3, as DNA: TGTGCCAGCAGTGTTGGCATGCTATTCCGGGGCCAAGAGACCCAGTACTTC. Residues: CASSVGMLFRGQETQYF.

This clone was detected a few times. V gene TRBV19 combines with J gene TRBJ2-3; a possible D gene is TRBD1 (5 bases). This CDR3 spans 13 amino acids. Trimming shortened V by 7 bases and J by 3 bases, and 11 bases separated the two germline ends. Per germline, CDR1 LNHDA and CDR2 SQIVND (reference sequence). CDR3 residues: CASNRQRTDTQYF. DNA of the CDR3: TGTGCCAGTAACAGGCAAAGGACAGATACGCAGTATTTT.

V usage is TRBV11-1 and J usage is TRBJ1-1; D perhaps matches TRBD1 (5 bases). Trimming removed 9 bases from V and 6 bases from J, with 17 bases in between. The CDR3 runs to 13 residues. Germline V gives CDR1 SGHAT, CDR2 FQDESV (reference sequence). CDR3 residues: CASSRADYAEAFF. As DNA, the CDR3 is TGTGCCAGTTCCAGGGCAGACTACGCTGAAGCTTTCTTT.

The gene calls are TRBV10-3 and TRBJ2-3, with 9 bases matching TRBD1. CDR1 is ENHRY, CDR2 SYGVKD, per germline. CDR3 length: 14 residues. V lost 6 bases and J lost 6; bases outside the gene matches: 7. CDR3 sequence reads: CAIRPGQGMDTQYF. The CDR3 nucleotides are TGTGCCATCAGACCGGGACAGGGAATGGATACGCAGTATTTT.

The V call is TRBV5-1, the J call TRBJ2-3; the D gene is possibly TRBD1 (6 bases). Per the germline V gene, CDR1 is SGHRS and CDR2 is YFSETQ. The V gene lost 0 bases and the J gene lost 0 bases, with 8 bases spanning the gap. CDR3 length equals 15 residues. As DNA, the CDR3 is TGCGCCAGCAGCTTGGTACAGGGAAGCACAGATACGCAGTATTTT. Protein: CASSLVQGSTDTQYF. The whole variable domain, filled in from reference TRBV5-1 and TRBJ2-3, reads KAGVTQTPRYLIKTRGQQVTLSCSPISGHRSVSWYQQTPGQGLQFLFEYFSETQRNKGNFPGRFSGRQFSNSRSEMNVSTLELGDSALYLCASSLVQGSTDTQYFGPGTRLTVL.

This chain uses TRBV28 with TRBJ2-5; D not resolved. With 5 bases removed from V and 0 bases from J, the gap between germline ends came to 19 bases. In germline, CDR1 is MDHEN, CDR2 SYDVKM. The CDR3 totals 17 residues. In DNA, the CDR3 is TGTGCCAGCAGTCCCCCATACGGGTCCCCTTACCAAGAGACCCAGTACTTC. As protein: CASSPPYGSPYQETQYF.